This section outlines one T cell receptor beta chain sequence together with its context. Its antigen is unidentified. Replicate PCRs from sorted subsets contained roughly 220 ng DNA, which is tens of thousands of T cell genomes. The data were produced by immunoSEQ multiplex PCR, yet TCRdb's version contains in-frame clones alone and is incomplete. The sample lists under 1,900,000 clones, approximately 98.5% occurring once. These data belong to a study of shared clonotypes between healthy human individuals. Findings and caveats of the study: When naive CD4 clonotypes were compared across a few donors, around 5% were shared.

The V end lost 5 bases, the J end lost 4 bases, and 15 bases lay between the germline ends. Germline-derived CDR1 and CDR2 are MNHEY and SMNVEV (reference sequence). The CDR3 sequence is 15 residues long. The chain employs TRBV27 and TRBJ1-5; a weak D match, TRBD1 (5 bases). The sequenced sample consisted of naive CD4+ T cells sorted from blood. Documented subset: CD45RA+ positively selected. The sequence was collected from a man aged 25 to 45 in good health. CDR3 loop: CASSKSRGPNQPQHF. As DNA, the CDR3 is TGTGCCAGCAGTAAATCCCGGGGCCCTAATCAGCCCCAGCATTTT.